These 16 T cell receptor beta chains share one sample of origin, sequenced in a study of PD-1 blockade in classical Hodgkin lymphoma. Brentuximab vedotin exposure varied among the patients, all of whom had relapsed after autologous stem cell transplantation. The protocol was immunoSEQ multiplex PCR, while the TCRdb copy is restricted to in-frame clones and leaves out a portion. The sample yields tens of thousands of clones, just over 90% seen once. The source material was peripheral blood mononuclear cells (PBMCs), sampled at baseline. These receptors were collected from a human donor with classical Hodgkin lymphoma.

The J gene is TRBJ2-2, the V gene TRBV7-6, with TRBD2 identical over 7 bases. V gave up 3 bases and J gave up 4 bases; unmatched junction bases: 2. This CDR3 has 14 residues. Germline lookup yields CDR1 SGHVS and CDR2 FNYEAQ. The CDR3 reads CASSFGGSTGELFF. The CDR3 DNA follows: TGTGCCAGCAGCTTCGGCGGGAGCACCGGGGAGCTGTTTTTT.

CDR3 coding DNA: TGTGCCAGCTCACCACCTTCGAGGGACAGGGCTCATCAGCCCCAGCATTTT. It translates to CASSPPSRDRAHQPQHF. The chain recombines TRBV18 with TRBJ1-5, with 9 bases lining up with TRBD1. Germline CDR1 and CDR2: KGHSH and LQKENI. The CDR3 sequence is 17 residues long. J gave up 5 bases and V 0 bases, and 8 bases lay outside the gene matches.

The J gene is TRBJ2-7, the V gene TRBV7-9; 8 nucleotides agree with TRBD2. The germline CDR1 and CDR2 sequences are SEHNR and FQNEAQ (reference sequence). V was clipped by 2 bases and J by 5 bases; unmatched bases: 5. This CDR3 spans 14 amino acids. The CDR3 reads CASSLSGSIHEQYF. CDR3 bases: TGTGCCAGCAGCTTAAGCGGGAGCATCCACGAGCAGTACTTC.

This chain uses TRBV30 with TRBJ2-3; 9 bases line up with TRBD2. The V segment lost 2 bases and the J segment 4 bases; nucleotides outside the gene matches: 4. This CDR3 spans 14 amino acids. CDR1 is GTSNPN and CDR2 is SVGIG in the germline V gene (reference sequence). The chain's CDR3 is CAWSRLAGPDTQYF. As DNA, the CDR3 is TGTGCCTGGAGTAGGCTAGCGGGGCCAGATACGCAGTATTTT.

The CDR3 here is CASSHGMWGYNTEAFF. DNA for the CDR3: TGTGCCAGCAGCCATGGTATGTGGGGTTATAACACTGAAGCTTTCTTT. The V call is TRBV7-2, the J call TRBJ1-1; no clear D gene. The CDR3 consists of 16 residues. Per germline, CDR1 SGHTA and CDR2 FQGNSA. Trimming took 5 bases from V and 2 from J, leaving 18 bases between them. Full variable domain (remainder filled in from reference TRBV7-2 and TRBJ1-1): GAGVSQSPSNKVTEKGKDVELRCDPISGHTALYWYRQSLGQGLEFLIYFQGNSAPDKSGLPSDRFSAERTGGSVSTLTIQRTQQEDSAVYLCASSHGMWGYNTEAFFGQGTRLTVV.

This clone was seen more than once but under ten times. This chain joins TRBV11-2 and TRBJ2-4; D might be TRBD1 or TRBD2, each matching 5 bases. The V and J ends lost 8 bases and 7 bases respectively, with 18 bases between them. The germline V gene has CDR1 SGHAT and CDR2 FQNNGV. This CDR3 contains 14 residues. In DNA, the CDR3 is TGTGCCAGCGGACCCCCGGGGACGGGGAACATTCAGTACTTC. This sequence encodes CASGPPGTGNIQYF.

The rearrangement joins TRBV7-8 to TRBJ1-2; D perhaps matches TRBD1 (5 bases). This CDR3 spans 12 amino acids. Germline loops: CDR1 SGHVS, CDR2 FQNEAQ. The ends were cut back, 5 bases at V and 7 bases at J, with 11 bases in the middle. In DNA form, the CDR3 reads TGTGCCAGCAGCGACGGACAATCTGGCTACACCTTC. It codes for CASSDGQSGYTF.

The chain employs TRBV30 and TRBJ1-4; 11 nucleotides match TRBD1. The CDR3 covers 16 residues. The V segment lost 2 bases and the J segment 2 bases; nucleotides outside the gene matches: 4. CDR1 and CDR2 from the germline V gene are GTSNPN and SVGIG (reference sequence). CDR3 nucleotides: TGTGCCTGGAGTATGGGACAGGGGGGGACTAATGAAAAACTGTTTTTT. Translation gives CAWSMGQGGTNEKLFF.

The V gene is TRBV7-6, the J gene TRBJ2-7; D tentatively reads TRBD1 or TRBD2 (5 bases each). Between the trimmed V and J ends, which lost 3 bases and 6 bases, there was a span of 12 bases. In germline, CDR1 is SGHVS, CDR2 FNYEAQ. CDR3 length equals 13 residues. The CDR3 region has the DNA TGTGCCAGCAGCTTTGGGACCATTGCCGAGCAGTACTTC. Its protein is CASSFGTIAEQYF.

This chain connects TRBV6-6 to TRBJ2-1, with 9 nucleotides matching TRBD2. Trimming at V came to 2 bases and at J to 6 bases, leaving 8 bases not matched to a gene. This CDR3 is 16 amino acids long. The germline CDR1 and CDR2 sequences are MNHNY and SVGAGI (reference sequence). DNA for the CDR3: TGTGCCAGCAGTTACCCGACTAGCGGACTGACCAATGAGCAGTTCTTC. It encodes CASSYPTSGLTNEQFF.

The chain links TRBV2 to TRBJ2-1; 11 bases are a match to TRBD2. After removal of 3 bases from V and 5 bases from J, the junction contained 6 bases not matched to a gene. The germline V gene encodes CDR1 SNHLY and CDR2 FYNNEI. This CDR3 is 16 amino acids long. CDR3 region: CASSDPTSGVNNEQFF. The CDR3 nucleotides read TGTGCCAGCAGTGACCCGACTAGCGGGGTAAACAATGAGCAGTTCTTC.

The chain joins TRBV5-3 to TRBJ2-7; a weak D match, TRBD2 (6 bases). TRBV5-3 is identified as an open reading frame with a role that is uncertain. The CDR3 runs 16 residues. Trimming took off 4 bases at V and 3 bases at J, with 20 bases between the two ends. CDR3 bases: TGTGCCAGAAGCCGATCGGGGGTAAGCGAGTGCTACGAGCAGTACTTC. It translates to CARSRSGVSECYEQYF.

This chain links TRBV19 with TRBJ2-1, with 11 positions matching TRBD2. V was clipped by 6 bases and J by 4 bases; unmatched bases: 11. The length of the CDR3 is 17 residues. In germline, CDR1 is LNHDA, CDR2 SQIVND (reference sequence). CDR3 bases: TGTGCCAGTAGACCCGGATGGGGGACTAGCGGTTACAATGAGCAGTTCTTC. This translates into CASRPGWGTSGYNEQFF.

This chain links TRBV7-7 with TRBJ2-7, with 11 bases identical to TRBD1. There are 14 residues in the CDR3. Trimming removed 5 bases from V and 7 bases from J; junction bases left unmatched: 7. Germline CDR1 reads SSHAT; CDR2 reads FNYEAQ (reference sequence). CDR3 region: CASSPGQGAGEQYF. The CDR3 bases are TGTGCCAGCAGCCCAGGACAGGGGGCCGGGGAGCAGTACTTC.

This clone was picked up one time. V is TRBV5-1 and J is TRBJ2-3; no definite D call. Trimming pared 6 bases from V and 0 bases from J, leaving 11 bases between. The CDR3 totals 14 residues. The germline gives CDR1 SGHRS, CDR2 YFSETQ. The CDR3 loop reads CASKVPSSTDTQYF. For the CDR3, the DNA is TGCGCCAGCAAGGTCCCCAGTAGCACAGATACGCAGTATTTT.

V usage is TRBV7-3 and J usage is TRBJ2-7; tentative D call: TRBD1 (7 bases). CDR3 length: 15 amino acids. Trimming removed 1 base from V and 5 bases from J, with 15 bases in between. CDR1 and CDR2 (germline): SGHTA, FQGTGA. The CDR3 region has the DNA TGTGCCAGCAGCTTAATGGCAGGGGGGAGCGACGAGCAGTACTTC. Translated, it gives CASSLMAGGSDEQYF.